The 26 T cell receptor beta chains below all came from one sample that was sequenced in a study of cytomegalovirus exposure and HLA in healthy donors. The PCR made use of 60 Vbeta and 13 Jbeta primers. Assay used: immunoSEQ multiplex PCR; TCRdb lists only in-frame clones, some missing. The sample includes roughly 120,000 clones, roughly 77% seen only once; the top ten take roughly 5%. Sequencing input: PBMCs. The source of these receptors is a man over 45 in good health and CMV-seropositive.

This clone showed up just a few times. This CDR3 is CASSLLEHPTDTQYF. In nucleotides, the CDR3 is TGCGCCAGCAGCCTGCTTGAACACCCCACAGATACGCAGTATTTT. The rearrangement joins TRBV4-1 to TRBJ2-3; D is unclear. This CDR3 is built from 15 residues. The V end lost 4 bases, the J end lost 2 bases, and 13 bases lay between the germline ends. CDR1 is MGHRA and CDR2 is YSYEKL in the germline V gene.

The chain recombines TRBV6-4 with TRBJ1-1, with D tentatively TRBD1 (6 bases). V lost 4 bases to trimming and J lost 0 bases, with 15 bases between them. The germline V gene has CDR1 MRHNA and CDR2 SNTAGT. This CDR3 has 16 amino acids. The chain's CDR3 is CASSGGGAEMNTEAFF. CDR3 DNA sequence: TGTGCCAGCAGTGGGGGGGGCGCAGAAATGAACACTGAAGCTTTCTTT.

The rearrangement uses TRBV21-1 and TRBJ1-2; the table calls TRBD1, which could not be checked here. TRBV21-1 is termed a pseudogene. CDR3 size: 14 residues. CDR3: CASSLPGQLYGYTF. The DNA for the CDR3 is TGTGCCAGCAGCCTTCCGGGACAATTATATGGCTACACCTTC.

This chain uses TRBV12-5 with TRBJ2-7, with 7 nucleotides matching TRBD2. After removal of 1 base from V and 0 bases from J, the junction contained 6 bases not matched to a gene. The CDR3 is made up of 16 amino acids. The germline CDR1 and CDR2 sequences are LGHNT and FRNRAP. CDR3 amino acids: CASGLEAGPGSYEQYF. Written as DNA, the CDR3 is TGTGCTAGTGGTTTGGAAGCGGGACCCGGCTCCTACGAGCAGTACTTC.

This clone was picked up one time. The chain employs TRBV19 and TRBJ2-5, with 12 bases identical to TRBD1. V was pared by 5 bases and J by 4 bases, with 8 bases of the junction left unmatched. Germline loops: CDR1 LNHDA, CDR2 SQIVND (reference sequence). The CDR3 totals 16 residues. The CDR3 here is CASSPGDRGRGETQYF. The CDR3 DNA follows: TGTGCCAGTAGTCCCGGGGACAGGGGGCGGGGAGAGACCCAGTACTTC.

The chain uses TRBV7-2 and TRBJ2-1; possible D gene TRBD1, 6 bases. Germline lookup yields CDR1 SGHTA and CDR2 FQGNSA. The CDR3 contains 15 residues. V gave up 5 bases and J gave up 2 bases, with 13 bases separating them. CDR3 nucleotides: TGTGCCAGCAGCCCCCCGGGACAAGCCTACAATGAGCAGTTCTTC. This codes for CASSPPGQAYNEQFF. Complete variable domain (other parts from reference TRBV7-2 and TRBJ2-1): GAGVSQSPSNKVTEKGKDVELRCDPISGHTALYWYRQSLGQGLEFLIYFQGNSAPDKSGLPSDRFSAERTGGSVSTLTIQRTQQEDSAVYLCASSPPGQAYNEQFFGPGTRLTVL.

This chain links TRBV5-4 with TRBJ1-2, with D possibly matching TRBD1 (5 bases). Germline V lookup: CDR1 SGHNT, CDR2 YYREEE (reference sequence). The CDR3 has 15 amino acids. V was shortened by 3 bases and J by 3 bases, with 15 bases between the two germline ends. The CDR3 sequence: CASSSRGGVDYGYTF. CDR3 in DNA: TGTGCCAGCAGCTCCCGGGGCGGGGTAGACTATGGCTACACCTTC.

On this clone itself: One junction end disagrees with the germline gene, perhaps due to a read error. The CDR3 sequence is CASSVSLRRGYNGQFF. The CDR3 nucleotides read TGTGCCAGCAGCGTATCCCTCCGGCGGGGATACAATGGGCAGTTCTTC. The V gene is TRBV9, the J gene TRBJ2-1; possibly TRBD2 for D (6 bases). Germline CDR1 reads SGDLS; CDR2 reads YYNGEE. The CDR3 has 16 residues.

This chain uses TRBV29-1 with TRBJ1-2; D gene uncertain. Per the germline V gene, CDR1 is SQVTM and CDR2 is ANQGSEA. This CDR3 region has 8 residues. Trimming removed 7 bases from V and 8 bases from J, with 5 bases in between. In DNA, the CDR3 is TGCAGCGCGAGCGGCTACACCTTC. This encodes CSASGYTF.

J is TRBJ1-1 and V is TRBV5-1; 8 nucleotides match TRBD1. V was clipped by 4 bases and J by 4 bases; unmatched bases: 12. The CDR3 totals 16 residues. Germline V gives CDR1 SGHRS, CDR2 YFSETQ. CDR3 in DNA: TGCGCCAGCAGCCGGGACAGGCACAGTACTAGCACTGAAGCTTTCTTT. Protein product: CASSRDRHSTSTEAFF.

This chain joins TRBV4-3 and TRBJ1-1; 8 bases are shared with TRBD1. V lost 0 bases to trimming and J lost 4 bases; unmatched junction nucleotides: 7. The CDR3 spans 16 residues. The V gene's germline CDR1 is LGHNA and CDR2 YSLEER. The DNA of the CDR3 is TGCGCCAGCAGCCAAGACTGGGACAGGCCACGCACTGAAGCTTTCTTT. It codes for CASSQDWDRPRTEAFF.

This clone was counted only a few times. The chain joins TRBV6-1 to TRBJ2-5, with D possibly being TRBD1 (5 bases). This CDR3 is 16 amino acids long. CDR1 is MNHNS, CDR2 SASEGT, per germline. V lost 0 bases, J lost 5 bases, and 16 bases lay in between. The CDR3 reads CASSEAHWTTRETQYF. Written as DNA, the CDR3 is TGTGCCAGCAGTGAAGCGCACTGGACAACTCGGGAGACCCAGTACTTC.

In its sample, this clone was seen once. The chain has TRBV19 and TRBJ2-3, with D maybe TRBD1 (6 bases). The V end was cut by 6 bases, the J end by 2 bases, with 9 bases between. The germline gives CDR1 LNHDA, CDR2 SQIVND (reference sequence). The CDR3 covers 13 residues. CDR3 sequence reads: CASRDRSTDTQYF. Here the CDR3 DNA reads TGTGCCAGTAGAGACAGGTCCACAGATACGCAGTATTTT.

V gene TRBV28 combines with J gene TRBJ1-1; 9 bases are a match to TRBD1. The CDR3 totals 14 residues. Germline V lookup: CDR1 MDHEN, CDR2 SYDVKM. Trimming at V came to 3 bases and at J to 5 bases, leaving 4 bases not matched to a gene. CDR3 protein: CASSLTGGVTEAFF. In DNA form, the CDR3 reads TGTGCCAGCAGTTTGACAGGGGGAGTAACTGAAGCTTTCTTT. Full variable domain (remainder filled in from reference TRBV28 and TRBJ1-1): DVKVTQSSRYLVKRTGEKVFLECVQDMDHENMFWYRQDPGLGLRLIYFSYDVKMKEKGDIPEGYSVSREKKERFSLILESASTNQTSMYLCASSLTGGVTEAFFGQGTRLTVV.

The CDR3 DNA reads TGTGCCAGCAGTGAAGCAGAGACAGGGGGGTCCGGGGTGCAGTTCTTC. This gives the protein CASSEAETGGSGVQFF. This chain links TRBV2 with TRBJ2-1; 9 bases are a match to TRBD1. Trimming removed 0 bases from V and 12 bases from J; junction bases left unmatched: 12. Per germline, CDR1 SNHLY and CDR2 FYNNEI. This CDR3 contains 16 residues.

The J gene is TRBJ1-4, the V gene TRBV25-1; TRBD1 might be the D (5 bases). The CDR3 length is 15 residues. V lost 3 bases and J lost 7, with 15 bases in between. Looked up from germline, CDR1 is MGHDK and CDR2 is SYGVNS. The CDR3, as DNA: TGTGCCAGCAGTGACGCGGGGCTGGGGAGTGAAAAACTGTTTTTT. Amino acids: CASSDAGLGSEKLFF.

The J gene is TRBJ2-3, the V gene TRBV5-8; D ambiguous. V was trimmed by 4 bases and J by 0 bases, leaving 9 bases between them. CDR1 and CDR2 from the germline V gene are SGHTS and YDEGEE. The CDR3 is made up of 14 amino acids. This CDR3 reads CASSPFGSTDTQYF. As DNA, the CDR3 is TGTGCCAGCAGCCCGTTCGGGAGCACAGATACGCAGTATTTT.

The chain couples TRBV5-8 to TRBJ2-1, with 9 nucleotides matching TRBD1. Germline CDR1 SGHTS, CDR2 YDEGEE. The CDR3 length is 17 residues. V was clipped by 4 bases and J by 0 bases; unmatched bases: 8. Written as DNA, the CDR3 is TGTGCCAGCAGCCACGGGACAGGGAGGCGCTCCTACAATGAGCAGTTCTTC. The encoded protein is CASSHGTGRRSYNEQFF.

V usage is TRBV5-4 and J usage is TRBJ2-2; 10 nucleotides match TRBD2. Germline loops: CDR1 SGHNT, CDR2 YYREEE (reference sequence). Losses at the gene ends were 4 bases for V and 7 bases for J; bases not matched to a gene: 4. The CDR3 is 14 residues long. The DNA of the CDR3 is TGTGCCAGCAGCGTTAGCGGGGGGTACGGGGAGCTGTTTTTT. Protein product: CASSVSGGYGELFF.

This chain joins TRBV5-6 and TRBJ1-2; 8 bases fit TRBD1. Trimming took 1 base from V and 4 from J; bases not matched to a gene: 6. The CDR3 is 15 amino acids. The germline V gene has CDR1 SGHDT and CDR2 YYEEEE. The CDR3: CASSLKQGVGYGYTF. DNA of the CDR3: TGTGCCAGCAGCTTGAAACAGGGGGTTGGCTATGGCTACACCTTC.

The CDR3 region is CASRPGTVFNTEAFF. As DNA, the CDR3 is TGTGCCAGTAGACCCGGGACAGTTTTTAACACTGAAGCTTTCTTT. This chain links TRBV19 with TRBJ1-1; 7 bases agree with TRBD1. Per the germline V gene, CDR1 is LNHDA and CDR2 is SQIVND (reference sequence). V shed 6 bases and J 2 bases; nucleotides not matched to a gene: 9. The CDR3 is made up of 15 amino acids.

V usage is TRBV6-5 and J usage is TRBJ1-6, with D unclear. The CDR3 spans 14 residues. The V gene lost 7 bases and the J gene lost 0 bases, with 7 bases spanning the gap. Germline-derived CDR1 and CDR2 are MNHEY and SVGAGI. The CDR3 nucleotides are TGTGCCAGCACGACTCACTCCTATAATTCACCCCTCCACTTT. Protein product: CASTTHSYNSPLHF.

This clone occurred a few times. This rearrangement joins TRBV28 to TRBJ1-2, with 8 bases that match TRBD1. CDR1 and CDR2 (germline): MDHEN, SYDVKM. CDR3 size: 15 residues. The trim removed 3 bases at V and 4 bases at J, leaving 7 bases unmatched. The CDR3 region has the DNA TGTGCCAGCAGTTTGCCACAGGGGGTGCCCTATGGCTACACCTTC. Protein sequence: CASSLPQGVPYGYTF.

The chain has TRBV6-1 and TRBJ2-5, with D tentatively TRBD1 (6 bases). Per the germline V gene, CDR1 is MNHNS and CDR2 is SASEGT. The V gene lost 8 bases and the J gene lost 3 bases, with 19 bases spanning the gap. This CDR3 has 15 amino acids. CDR3 protein: CASFTPTGFEETQYF. In nucleotides, the CDR3 is TGTGCCAGCTTTACCCCTACAGGGTTTGAAGAGACCCAGTACTTC.

The chain recombines TRBV6-1 with TRBJ2-5, with 8 bases lining up with TRBD2. Germline assignment: CDR1 MNHNS and CDR2 SASEGT. CDR3 size: 15 residues. Unmatched junction bases numbered 12, after V lost 7 bases and J lost 5 bases. In DNA form, the CDR3 reads TGTGCCAGCACCATAGCGGGGCCCTCCAGGGAGACCCAGTACTTC. Protein product: CASTIAGPSRETQYF.

This sequence joins TRBV7-9 and TRBJ1-2; 9 bases are a match to TRBD1. The CDR3 is 16 residues long. CDR1 and CDR2 (germline): SEHNR, FQNEAQ (reference sequence). The J segment lost 6 bases and the V segment lost 4 bases, leaving 12 bases of the junction unmatched. The CDR3 DNA is TGTGCCAGCAGCTCCCGGCGGGGACAGGGATTTAATGGCTACACCTTC. Its translation: CASSSRRGQGFNGYTF.